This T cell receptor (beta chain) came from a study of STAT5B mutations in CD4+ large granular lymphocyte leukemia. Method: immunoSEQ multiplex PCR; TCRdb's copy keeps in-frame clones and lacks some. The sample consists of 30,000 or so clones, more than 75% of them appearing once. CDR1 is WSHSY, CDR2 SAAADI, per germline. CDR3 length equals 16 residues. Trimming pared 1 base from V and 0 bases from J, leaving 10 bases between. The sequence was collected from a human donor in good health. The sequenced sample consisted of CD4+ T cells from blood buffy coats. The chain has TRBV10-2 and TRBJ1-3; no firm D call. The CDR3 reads CASSEYAASSGNTIYF. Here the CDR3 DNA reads TGCGCCAGCAGTGAGTATGCAGCTTCCTCTGGAAACACCATATATTTT.